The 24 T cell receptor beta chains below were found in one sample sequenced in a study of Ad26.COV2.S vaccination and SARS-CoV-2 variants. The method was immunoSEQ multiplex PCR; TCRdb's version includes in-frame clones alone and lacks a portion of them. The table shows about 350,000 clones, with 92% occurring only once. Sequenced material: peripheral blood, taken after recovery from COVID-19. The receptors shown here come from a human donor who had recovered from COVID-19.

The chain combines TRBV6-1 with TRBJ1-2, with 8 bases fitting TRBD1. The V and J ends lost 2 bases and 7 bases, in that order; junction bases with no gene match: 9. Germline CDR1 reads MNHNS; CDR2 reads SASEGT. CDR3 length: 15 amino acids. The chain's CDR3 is CASSEWMAGTGGYTF. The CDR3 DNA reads TGTGCCAGCAGTGAATGGATGGCAGGGACAGGTGGCTACACCTTC.

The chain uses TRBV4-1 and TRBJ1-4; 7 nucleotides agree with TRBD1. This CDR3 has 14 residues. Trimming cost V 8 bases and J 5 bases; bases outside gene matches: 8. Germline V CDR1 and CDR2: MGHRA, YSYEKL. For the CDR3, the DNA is TGCGCCAGCGCGCAGGACAGGACGAATGAAAAACTGTTTTTT. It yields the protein CASAQDRTNEKLFF.

The CDR3 region is CASSLSHTGELFF. CDR3 coding DNA: TGTGCCAGCAGCTTATCCCACACCGGGGAGCTGTTTTTT. The chain uses TRBV11-3 and TRBJ2-2; D remains unclear. Per the germline V gene, CDR1 is SGHNT and CDR2 is YENEEA. There are 13 residues in the CDR3. The germline V and J ends were trimmed by 2 bases and 3 bases, with 4 bases remaining between them. Filled out from reference TRBV11-3 and TRBJ2-2, the complete variable domain reads EAGVVQSPRYKIIEKKQPVAFWCNPISGHNTLYWYLQNLGQGPELLIRYENEEAVDDSQLPKDRFSAERLKGVDSTLKIQPAELGDSAVYLCASSLSHTGELFFGEGSRLTVL.

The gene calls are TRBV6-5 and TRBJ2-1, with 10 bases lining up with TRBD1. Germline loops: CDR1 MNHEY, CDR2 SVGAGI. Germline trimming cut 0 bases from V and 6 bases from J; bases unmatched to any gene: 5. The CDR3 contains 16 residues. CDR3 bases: TGTGCCAGCAGTTACTCTTGGACAGGGGGGATCAATGAGCAGTTCTTC. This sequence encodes CASSYSWTGGINEQFF.

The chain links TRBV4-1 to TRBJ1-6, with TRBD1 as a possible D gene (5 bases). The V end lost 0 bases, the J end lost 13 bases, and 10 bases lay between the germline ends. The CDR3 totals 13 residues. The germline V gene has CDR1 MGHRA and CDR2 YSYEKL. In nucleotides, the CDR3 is TGCGCCAGCAGCCAAGAGACAGCCTCCCCCCTCCACTTT. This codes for CASSQETASPLHF.

CDR3 residues: CASSLDSRTAEAFF. The CDR3 nucleotides read TGTGCCAGCAGCTTGGACAGCCGAACAGCTGAAGCTTTCTTT. The chain has TRBV5-4 and TRBJ1-1; D is uncertain. The CDR3 totals 14 residues. V gave up 0 bases and J gave up 6 bases, with 12 bases separating them. Germline V gene lookup returns CDR1 SGHNT and CDR2 YYREEE (reference sequence).

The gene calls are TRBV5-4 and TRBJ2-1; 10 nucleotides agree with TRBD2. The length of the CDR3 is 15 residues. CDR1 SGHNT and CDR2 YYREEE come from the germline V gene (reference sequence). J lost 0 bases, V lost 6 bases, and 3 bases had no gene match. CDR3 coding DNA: TGTGCCAGCAACAAGCGGGGGGGCTCCTACAATGAGCAGTTCTTC. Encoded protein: CASNKRGGSYNEQFF.

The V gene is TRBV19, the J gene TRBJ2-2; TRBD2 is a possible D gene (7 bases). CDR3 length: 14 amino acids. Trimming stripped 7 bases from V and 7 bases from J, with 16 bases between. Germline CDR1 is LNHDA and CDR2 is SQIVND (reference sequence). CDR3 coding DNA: TGTGCCAGTACCCTGGGGGGGGCCGGCGGGGAGCTGTTTTTT. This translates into CASTLGGAGGELFF.

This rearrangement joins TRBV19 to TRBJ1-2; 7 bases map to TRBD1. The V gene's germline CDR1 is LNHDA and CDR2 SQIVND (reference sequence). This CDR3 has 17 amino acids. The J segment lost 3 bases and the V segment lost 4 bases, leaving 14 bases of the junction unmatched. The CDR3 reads CASSTRVSDRFYYGYTF. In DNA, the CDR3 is TGTGCCAGTAGTACCCGGGTGTCGGACAGGTTCTACTATGGCTACACCTTC.

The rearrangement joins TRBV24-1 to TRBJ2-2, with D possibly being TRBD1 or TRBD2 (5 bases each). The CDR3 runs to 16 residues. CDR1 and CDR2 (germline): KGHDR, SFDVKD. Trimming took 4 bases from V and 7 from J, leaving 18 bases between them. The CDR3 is CATSEPGPEHGGELFF. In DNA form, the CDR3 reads TGTGCCACCAGTGAACCGGGACCAGAACACGGCGGGGAGCTGTTTTTT.

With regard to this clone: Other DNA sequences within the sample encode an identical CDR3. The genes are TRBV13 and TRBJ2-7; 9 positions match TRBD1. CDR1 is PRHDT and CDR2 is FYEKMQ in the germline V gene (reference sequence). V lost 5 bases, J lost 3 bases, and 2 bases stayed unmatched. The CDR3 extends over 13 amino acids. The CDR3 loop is CASSLGQGYEQYF. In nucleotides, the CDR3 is TGTGCCAGCAGCCTGGGACAGGGCTACGAGCAGTACTTC.

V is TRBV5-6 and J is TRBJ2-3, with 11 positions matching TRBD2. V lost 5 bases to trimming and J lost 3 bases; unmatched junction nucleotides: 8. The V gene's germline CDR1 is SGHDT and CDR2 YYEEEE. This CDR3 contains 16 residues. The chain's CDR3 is CASRGISGGATDTQYF. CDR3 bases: TGTGCCAGCAGAGGTATTAGCGGGGGGGCAACAGATACGCAGTATTTT.

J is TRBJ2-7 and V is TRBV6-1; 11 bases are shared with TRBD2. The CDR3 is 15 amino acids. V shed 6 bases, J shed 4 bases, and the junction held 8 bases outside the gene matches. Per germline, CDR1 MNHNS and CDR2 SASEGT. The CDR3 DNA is TGTGCCAGCAGGGATTCGACTAGCGGGGTTTACGAGCAGTACTTC. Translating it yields CASRDSTSGVYEQYF.

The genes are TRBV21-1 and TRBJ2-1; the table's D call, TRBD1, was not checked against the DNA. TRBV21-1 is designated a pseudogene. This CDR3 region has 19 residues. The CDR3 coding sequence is TGTGCCAGCAGCAAAGTCATCCCCTCTACAGGGGTCTCCTACAATGAGCAGTTCTTC. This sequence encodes CASSKVIPSTGVSYNEQFF.

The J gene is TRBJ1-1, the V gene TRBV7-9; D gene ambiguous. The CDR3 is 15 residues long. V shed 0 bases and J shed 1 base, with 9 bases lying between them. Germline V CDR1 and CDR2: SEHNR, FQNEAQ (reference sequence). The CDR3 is CASSLAQVSNTEAFF. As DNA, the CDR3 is TGTGCCAGCAGCTTAGCGCAGGTGTCGAACACTGAAGCTTTCTTT.

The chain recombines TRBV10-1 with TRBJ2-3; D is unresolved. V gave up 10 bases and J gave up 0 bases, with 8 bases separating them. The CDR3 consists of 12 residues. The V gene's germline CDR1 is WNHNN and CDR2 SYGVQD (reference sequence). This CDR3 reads CATSPSTDTQYF. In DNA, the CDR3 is TGCGCCACATCGCCTAGCACAGATACGCAGTATTTT.

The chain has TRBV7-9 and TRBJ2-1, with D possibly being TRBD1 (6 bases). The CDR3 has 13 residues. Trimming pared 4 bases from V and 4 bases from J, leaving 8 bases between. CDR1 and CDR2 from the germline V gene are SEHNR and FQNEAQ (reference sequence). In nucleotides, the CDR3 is TGTGCCAGCAGCTCAACAGGGTACAATGAGCAGTTCTTC. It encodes CASSSTGYNEQFF. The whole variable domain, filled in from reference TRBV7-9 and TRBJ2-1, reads DTGVSQNPRHKITKRGQNVTFRCDPISEHNRLYWYRQTLGQGPEFLTYFQNEAQLEKSRLLSDRFSAERPKGSFSTLEIQRTEQGDSAMYLCASSSTGYNEQFFGPGTRLTVL.

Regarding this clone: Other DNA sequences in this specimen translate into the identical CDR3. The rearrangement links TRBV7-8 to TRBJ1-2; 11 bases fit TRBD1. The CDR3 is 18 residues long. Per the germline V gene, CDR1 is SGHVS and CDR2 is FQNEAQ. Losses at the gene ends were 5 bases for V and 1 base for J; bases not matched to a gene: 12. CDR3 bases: TGTGCCAGCAGCGTACCTAGGACAGGGGGCAGCAGTAACTATGGCTACACCTTC. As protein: CASSVPRTGGSSNYGYTF.

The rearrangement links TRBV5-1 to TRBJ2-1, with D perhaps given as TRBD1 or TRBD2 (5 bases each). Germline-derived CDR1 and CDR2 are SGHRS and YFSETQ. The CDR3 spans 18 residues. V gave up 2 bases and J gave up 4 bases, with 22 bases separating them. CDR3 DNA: TGCGCCAGCAGCTTCAGGTCCTCGGGGCCCGAGATTTACAATGAGCAGTTCTTC. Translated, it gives CASSFRSSGPEIYNEQFF.

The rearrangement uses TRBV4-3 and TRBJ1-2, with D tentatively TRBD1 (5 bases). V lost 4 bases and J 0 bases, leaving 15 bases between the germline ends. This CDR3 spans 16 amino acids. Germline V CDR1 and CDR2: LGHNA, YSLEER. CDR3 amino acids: CASSPARAGPNYGYTF. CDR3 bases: TGCGCCAGCAGCCCCGCTAGGGCAGGGCCTAACTATGGCTACACCTTC.

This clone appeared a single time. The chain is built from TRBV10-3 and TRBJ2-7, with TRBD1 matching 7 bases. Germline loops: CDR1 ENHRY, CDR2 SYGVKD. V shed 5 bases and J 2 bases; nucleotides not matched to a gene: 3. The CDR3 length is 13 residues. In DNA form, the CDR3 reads TGTGCCATCAGTACCGGGACAGCCTACGAGCAGTACTTC. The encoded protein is CAISTGTAYEQYF.

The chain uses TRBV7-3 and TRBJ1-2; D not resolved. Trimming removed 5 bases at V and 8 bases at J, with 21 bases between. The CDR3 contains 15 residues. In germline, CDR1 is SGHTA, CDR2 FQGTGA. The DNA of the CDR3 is TGTGCCAGCAGCCCTTTTCAGATATTACAAGGGGGCTACACCTTC. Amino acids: CASSPFQILQGGYTF.

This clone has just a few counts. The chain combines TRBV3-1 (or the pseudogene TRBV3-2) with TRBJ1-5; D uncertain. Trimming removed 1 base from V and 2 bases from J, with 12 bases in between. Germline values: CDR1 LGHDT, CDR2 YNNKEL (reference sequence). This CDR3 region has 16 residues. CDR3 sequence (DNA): TGTGCCAGCAGCCAAGGGTCGGGCTCCCGCAATCAGCCCCAGCATTTT. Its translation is CASSQGSGSRNQPQHF.

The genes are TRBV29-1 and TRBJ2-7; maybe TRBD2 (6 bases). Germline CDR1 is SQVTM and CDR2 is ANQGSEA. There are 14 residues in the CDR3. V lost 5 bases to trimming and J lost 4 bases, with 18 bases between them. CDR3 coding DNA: TGCAGCGTTCGGGACTCGTTGGGATTGTACGAGCAGTACTTC. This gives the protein CSVRDSLGLYEQYF.